This paragraph reports one T cell receptor beta chain. Each CDR3 protein is one row after TCRdb ran MiXCR on the reads. In the table there are nearly 450,000 distinct CDR3 sequences, 31% of which are singletons. CDR3 length equals 12 residues. V lost 2 bases, J lost 8 bases, and 9 bases lay in between. The data were taken from a study of T cell repertoires in cytomegalovirus infection. The sequence derives from a human donor in good health (CMV status not recorded). Some clones in this sample may be carry-over from other donors' samples. J is TRBJ1-2 and V is TRBV12-3 or TRBV12-4; D unclear. Sequenced material: PBMCs. CDR3 in DNA: TGTGCCAGCAGTTTAAGCCGAGGCGGCTACACCTTC. Protein: CASSLSRGGYTF.